What follows are 14 T cell receptor beta chains derived from one specimen sequenced in a study of T cells in Graves' hyperthyroidism and ophthalmopathy. Authors of the study amplified TCR beta CDR3 regions from RNA transcripts. First-round RT-PCR with HTBI primers amplified the TCR CDR3 region. TCRdb recomputed calls from the multiplex PCR reads with MiXCR, one row per CDR3 protein. In the table there are nearly 750,000 distinct CDR3 sequences, roughly 32% of which are singletons. Sequenced sample: blood. These receptors came from a woman between 40 and 55 years old with Graves' hyperthyroidism.

This clonotype was detected a few times. V is TRBV6-5 and J is TRBJ1-1; D remains ambiguous. V was trimmed by 6 bases and J by 0 bases, leaving 11 bases between them. This CDR3 has 14 residues. Germline CDR1 is MNHEY and CDR2 is SVGAGI. The DNA of the CDR3 is TGTGCCAGCAGCATAGGGATTATGAACACTGAAGCTTTCTTT. The encoded protein is CASSIGIMNTEAFF.

On this clonotype: It may be a read error: a sequence one base away is much more abundant. The chain uses TRBV7-9 and TRBJ1-1; D uncertain. The V gene's germline CDR1 is SEHNR and CDR2 FQNEAQ (reference sequence). CDR3 length equals 11 residues. The V end was cut by 2 bases, the J end by 7 bases, with 5 bases between. CDR3 in DNA: TGTGCCAGCAGCTTATTTATTGAAGCTTTCTTT. Translation gives CASSLFIEAFF.

This clonotype was observed at least ten times. This rearrangement joins TRBV10-3 to TRBJ1-2; 8 bases map to TRBD1. Trimming took 0 bases from V and 0 from J; bases not matched to a gene: 0. There are 15 residues in the CDR3. Germline-derived CDR1 and CDR2 are ENHRY and SYGVKD. The CDR3 here is CAISESTGANYGYTF. CDR3 DNA sequence: TGTGCCATCAGTGAGTCGACAGGGGCTAACTATGGCTACACCTTC.

This chain connects TRBV10-2 to TRBJ2-3; TRBD2 aligns across 8 bases. The CDR3 is 13 amino acids. V lost 7 bases, J lost 6 bases, and 6 bases stayed unmatched. Germline CDR1 reads WSHSY; CDR2 reads SAAADI. DNA for the CDR3: TGCGCCAGCACCAGGACTAGCTTCGATACGCAGTATTTT. It codes for CASTRTSFDTQYF.

Many counts were recorded for this clonotype. V is TRBV12-3 or TRBV12-4 and J is TRBJ1-5; 7 bases are shared with TRBD1. This CDR3 region has 13 residues. With 10 bases clipped from V and 2 bases from J, the junction kept 5 bases outside the gene matches. The CDR3 DNA follows: TGTGCCACCTCTGACAGGGGCAATCAGCCCCAGCATTTT. Amino acid sequence: CATSDRGNQPQHF.

This clonotype was seen only a few times. This chain links TRBV11-2 with TRBJ2-7, with 7 bases that match TRBD1. CDR1 is SGHAT, CDR2 FQNNGV, per germline. The CDR3 runs 14 residues. V was clipped by 4 bases and J by 2 bases; unmatched bases: 5. For the CDR3, the DNA is TGTGCCAGCAGCTCCCGACAGGGAACCTACGAGCAGTACTTC. Amino acid sequence: CASSSRQGTYEQYF. The full variable domain, completed using reference TRBV11-2 and TRBJ2-7, is EAGVAQSPRYKIIEKRQSVAFWCNPISGHATLYWYQQILGQGPKLLIQFQNNGVVDDSQLPKDRFSAERLKGVDSTLKIQPAKLEDSAVYLCASSSRQGTYEQYFGPGTRLTVT.

J is TRBJ1-1 and V is TRBV28; TRBD1 is a possible D gene (6 bases). V lost 10 bases and J 6 bases, leaving 15 bases between the germline ends. Germline CDR1 is MDHEN and CDR2 is SYDVKM. This CDR3 spans 12 amino acids. The CDR3 protein is CAISRPGAEAFF. The DNA of the CDR3 is TGTGCCATCTCCCGTCCAGGGGCTGAAGCTTTCTTT.

As regards this clonotype: A much larger clonotype is one base distant, so this may be a read error. The V call is TRBV10-3, the J call TRBJ1-1; no clear D gene. CDR1 ENHRY and CDR2 SYGVKD come from the germline V gene. CDR3 length equals 14 residues. V was pared by 5 bases and J by 1 base, with 11 bases between. CDR3 in amino acids: CAISRLNRNTEAFF. In DNA, the CDR3 is TGTGCCATCAGTAGACTTAACCGGAACACTGAAGCTTTCTTT.

The chain combines TRBV25-1 with TRBJ2-7, with 7 nucleotides matching TRBD1. The V and J ends lost 6 bases and 2 bases, in that order; junction bases with no gene match: 7. The germline V gene encodes CDR1 MGHDK and CDR2 SYGVNS. The CDR3 loop spans 14 amino acids. The CDR3 nucleotides read TGTGCCAGCAGCACCCAGGGGGACACCTACGAGCAGTACTTC. Protein sequence: CASSTQGDTYEQYF.

The CDR3 DNA reads TGTGCCAGCAGCCGCGACAGCTACTATGGCTACACCTTC. It encodes CASSRDSYYGYTF. The rearrangement uses TRBV4-2 and TRBJ1-2, with D possibly matching TRBD1 (5 bases). The V end lost 4 bases, the J end lost 3 bases, and 9 bases lay between the germline ends. The CDR3 length is 13 residues. Germline V gene lookup returns CDR1 LGHNA and CDR2 YNFKEQ.

In regard to this clonotype: This could be a read error, since a much larger clone is one nucleotide away. V usage is TRBV10-3 and J usage is TRBJ2-5, with D perhaps TRBD1 (6 bases). The CDR3 is made up of 13 amino acids. V was trimmed by 3 bases and J by 9 bases, leaving 14 bases between them. The germline gives CDR1 ENHRY, CDR2 SYGVKD. Here the CDR3 DNA reads TGTGCCATCAGTGAAGAGACAGGAAGGCCCCAGTACTTC. Translating gives CAISEETGRPQYF.

The rearrangement links TRBV7-2 to TRBJ2-5; D gene ambiguous. Germline-derived CDR1 and CDR2 are SGHTA and FQGNSA. Between the trimmed V and J ends, which lost 5 bases and 6 bases, there was a span of 7 bases. CDR3 length: 11 residues. As DNA, the CDR3 is TGTGCCAGCAGCATTCGACAGACCCAGTACTTC. Amino acids: CASSIRQTQYF.

The chain couples TRBV19 to TRBJ1-2; D perhaps matches TRBD1 (6 bases). Germline-derived CDR1 and CDR2 are LNHDA and SQIVND (reference sequence). Trimming removed 5 bases at V and 4 bases at J, with 17 bases between. The CDR3 is made up of 15 amino acids. CDR3 nucleotides: TGTGCCAGTAGTTCACAGACAGGAGGGGGCTATGGCTACACCTTC. As protein: CASSSQTGGGYGYTF.

In its sample, this clonotype was seen a few times. The V call is TRBV19, the J call TRBJ2-2, with D possibly TRBD1 on 6 matching bases. CDR1 is LNHDA and CDR2 is SQIVND in the germline V gene (reference sequence). This CDR3 is 16 amino acids long. V shed 6 bases and J shed 4 bases, with 18 bases lying between them. CDR3 nucleotides: TGTGCCAGTAGCATACAGGGTAGGGGACCCACCGGGGAGCTGTTTTTT. Translation gives CASSIQGRGPTGELFF.